Below, 24 T cell receptor beta chains from the same sample are listed, as sequenced in a study of Graves' ophthalmopathy and Graves' hyperthyroidism. Amplification from RNA transcripts yielded the TCR beta CDR3 regions. The library came from an HTBI-primed first-round RT-PCR and a second-round multiplex PCR. Each CDR3 protein gets one entry after TCRdb re-called the multiplex PCR reads with MiXCR. The sample yields a few hundred thousand distinct CDR3 sequences, about 40% seen once. Sequenced sample: peripheral blood or thyroid tissue (not recorded which). Source of these receptors: an adult man with Graves' hyperthyroidism.

A few counts support this clonotype. With a much larger clone just one base away, this may be a read error. This sequence joins TRBV12-3 or TRBV12-4 and TRBJ2-5; the D gene could be TRBD1 or TRBD2 (5 bases each). The CDR3 length is 15 residues. The CDR3 is CAGSLGASLVETQYF. The DNA of the CDR3 is TGTGCCGGCAGTTTAGGGGCTAGCCTGGTGGAGACCCAGTACTTC.

CDR3 sequence: CASSGRAAEAFF. The CDR3 DNA reads TGTGCCAGCAGCGGGAGGGCCGCTGAAGCTTTCTTT. J is TRBJ1-1 and V is TRBV7-6; no firm D call. Germline V gene data show CDR1 as SGHVS and CDR2 as FNYEAQ. This CDR3 has 12 residues. The V gene lost 5 bases and the J gene lost 6 bases, with 10 bases spanning the gap. Full variable domain (missing parts from reference TRBV7-6 and TRBJ1-1): GAGVSQSPRYKVTKRGQDVALRCDPISGHVSLYWYRQALGQGPEFLTYFNYEAQQDKSGLPNDRFSAERPEGSISTLTIQRTEQRDSAMYRCASSGRAAEAFFGQGTRLTVV.

This clonotype was observed a single time. The rearrangement joins TRBV24-1 to TRBJ2-2, with a tentative D call TRBD2 (6 bases). Germline V CDR1 and CDR2: KGHDR, SFDVKD. Trimming cost V 3 bases and J 5 bases, with 12 bases left between them. CDR3 length: 15 amino acids. In nucleotides, the CDR3 is TGTGCCACCAGTGATATCCGGGGGAGAACCGGGGAGCTGTTTTTT. It translates to CATSDIRGRTGELFF.

This clonotype appeared many times. The V gene is TRBV4-1, the J gene TRBJ1-5, with D perhaps TRBD1 (6 bases). The CDR3 has 17 amino acids. Deletions cut 0 bases from V and 5 bases from J, with 17 bases between. CDR1 and CDR2 (germline): MGHRA, YSYEKL. In DNA, the CDR3 is TGCGCCAGCAGCCAAGACCTTAACACAGGGTTTCATCAGCCCCAGCATTTT. Translated, it gives CASSQDLNTGFHQPQHF.

The CDR3, as DNA: TGTGCCAGCAGCCCCCCCGGACCCGAGCAGTACTTC. It translates to CASSPPGPEQYF. The rearrangement uses TRBV4-2 and TRBJ2-7; D is unclear. Germline V gives CDR1 LGHNA, CDR2 YNFKEQ. This CDR3 has 12 residues. The V end lost 4 bases, the J end lost 6 bases, and 10 bases lay between the germline ends.

This chain's CDR3 is CASSHIRTGGYQETQYF. The DNA for the CDR3 is TGTGCCAGCAGCCATATTCGGACAGGGGGATACCAAGAGACCCAGTACTTC. This chain uses TRBV3-1 with TRBJ2-5, with 10 bases matching TRBD1. Per germline, CDR1 LGHDT and CDR2 YNNKEL (reference sequence). V lost 3 bases, J lost 0 bases, and 7 bases stayed unmatched. The CDR3 contains 17 residues.

This chain connects TRBV12-3 or TRBV12-4 to TRBJ2-7; D is tentatively TRBD1 or TRBD2 (6 bases each). V was pared by 5 bases and J by 3 bases, with 17 bases between. This CDR3 region has 15 residues. The CDR3 sequence is CASSLTPRGDYEQYF. The CDR3 region has the DNA TGTGCCAGCAGTCTGACCCCAAGGGGGGACTACGAGCAGTACTTC.

This clonotype was seen ten or more times. V gene TRBV19 combines with J gene TRBJ2-7, with TRBD1 as a possible D gene (6 bases). The CDR3 has 13 residues. V was clipped by 8 bases and J by 6 bases, with 17 bases between them. Germline loops: CDR1 LNHDA, CDR2 SQIVND (reference sequence). DNA of the CDR3: TGTGCCAGTCAGGTCAGGGGTACCGGCGAGCAGTACTTC. Its translation is CASQVRGTGEQYF.

This clonotype was seen only once. A much more abundant neighbour one base away suggests this may be a read error. This chain uses TRBV6-5 with TRBJ2-7; TRBD2 matches at 8 bases. The junction had 12 bases not matched to a gene; V was cut back by 5 bases and J by 6 bases. The V gene's germline CDR1 is MNHEY and CDR2 SVGAGI. The CDR3 runs 15 residues. The CDR3 spells CASSPLAADTCEQYF. CDR3 in DNA: TGTGCCAGCAGTCCACTAGCGGCCGATACCTGCGAGCAGTACTTC.

This clonotype has at least ten counts. The J gene is TRBJ1-3, the V gene TRBV10-3; 9 bases fit TRBD1. CDR3 length: 15 residues. V trimming: 6 bases; J trimming: 3 bases; junction bases outside the gene matches: 6. Germline CDR1 reads ENHRY; CDR2 reads SYGVKD. CDR3 amino acids: CAISNRGLSGNTIYF. The DNA for the CDR3 is TGTGCCATCAGCAACAGGGGGCTCAGTGGAAACACCATATATTTT.

This clonotype was detected ten times or more. This chain links TRBV12-3 or TRBV12-4 with TRBJ2-7; possible D gene TRBD1, 6 bases. CDR3 length: 15 residues. Trimming removed 4 bases from V and 6 bases from J, with 19 bases in between. DNA of the CDR3: TGTGCCAGCAGTTCCTCAGGGGAGATTGGAGGCGAGCAGTACTTC. The encoded protein is CASSSSGEIGGEQYF.

This clonotype was counted once. The V call is TRBV7-9, the J call TRBJ2-5, with 10 bases identical to TRBD2. The CDR3 length is 16 residues. The trim removed 1 base at V and 5 bases at J, leaving 7 bases unmatched. CDR1 is SEHNR, CDR2 FQNEAQ, per germline (reference sequence). CDR3 residues: CASSLDRLAGAETQYF. CDR3 DNA sequence: TGTGCCAGCAGCTTAGATCGGCTAGCGGGAGCGGAGACCCAGTACTTC.

This clonotype occurred a few times. The chain joins TRBV7-8 to TRBJ2-7, with D hard to call. The germline V gene encodes CDR1 SGHVS and CDR2 FQNEAQ. The CDR3 length is 17 residues. Trimming took off 5 bases at V and 8 bases at J, with 28 bases between the two ends. CDR3 nucleotide sequence: TGTGCCAGCAGCCAAGAATCTCCAGTTACGGCGGTTTTCCAGCAGTACTTC. This sequence encodes CASSQESPVTAVFQQYF.

The chain recombines TRBV3-1 with TRBJ1-1; D gene uncertain. The CDR3 is 14 amino acids. The V and J ends lost 1 base and 8 bases respectively, with 14 bases between them. Germline V gene lookup returns CDR1 LGHDT and CDR2 YNNKEL (reference sequence). CDR3 loop: CASSQATASAEAFF. For the CDR3, the DNA is TGTGCCAGCAGCCAAGCGACCGCCTCGGCAGAAGCTTTCTTT.

This clonotype occurred a few times. V and J are TRBV30 and TRBJ2-5; the match to TRBD1 covers 7 bases. The CDR3 has 15 amino acids. CDR1 is GTSNPN and CDR2 is SVGIG in the germline V gene (reference sequence). Trimming cost V 1 base and J 7 bases; bases outside gene matches: 12. CDR3 sequence (DNA): TGTGCCTGGAGTGCCCGCGGACAGGCCTGGGGGACCCAGTACTTC. Its translation is CAWSARGQAWGTQYF.

This clonotype was observed many times. The chain is built from TRBV14 and TRBJ2-5; TRBD1 is a possible D gene (5 bases). The germline V gene encodes CDR1 SGHDN and CDR2 FVKESK. V dropped 1 base and J dropped 4 bases, with 10 bases sitting between them. The CDR3 length is 14 residues. The CDR3 here is CASSQGKGLETQYF. In nucleotides, the CDR3 is TGTGCCAGCAGCCAAGGGAAGGGGTTAGAGACCCAGTACTTC.

The chain uses TRBV7-8 and TRBJ2-7, with 7 bases matching TRBD1. Judging by the DNA end, TRBJ2-4 fits better; the J call may be wrong. In germline, CDR1 is SGHVS, CDR2 FQNEAQ. This CDR3 contains 11 residues. The CDR3 DNA reads TGTGCCAGCCGACAGGGCGACATTCAGTACTTC. This encodes CASRQGDIQYF.

This clonotype was counted a single time. Compared with germline, one end of the junction differs, possibly owing to a read error. This chain links TRBV19 with TRBJ2-2; TRBD1 agrees at 7 bases. Germline-derived CDR1 and CDR2 are LNHDA and SQIVND (reference sequence). The CDR3 loop spans 15 amino acids. CDR3: CASSIAGQTLREQFF. DNA of the CDR3: TGTGCCAGTAGTATAGCGGGACAGACCTTACGTGAGCAGTTTTTT.

The rearrangement links TRBV13 to TRBJ2-2; TRBD2 agrees at 10 bases. Per germline, CDR1 PRHDT and CDR2 FYEKMQ (reference sequence). After removal of 5 bases from V and 0 bases from J, the junction contained 3 bases not matched to a gene. The CDR3 contains 16 residues. The CDR3 loop reads CASSRGLASNTGELFF. The CDR3 nucleotides are TGTGCCAGCAGCCGGGGACTAGCGTCGAACACCGGGGAGCTGTTTTTT.

This clonotype appeared many times. This chain uses TRBV9 with TRBJ2-7; possible D gene TRBD2, 5 bases. There are 15 residues in the CDR3. Germline loops: CDR1 SGDLS, CDR2 YYNGEE. Deletions cut 0 bases from V and 7 bases from J, with 17 bases between. The CDR3 spells CASSVDGQPWEEQYF. In DNA, the CDR3 is TGTGCCAGCAGCGTAGACGGTCAGCCCTGGGAGGAGCAGTACTTC.

Many counts were recorded for this clonotype. The chain combines TRBV2 with TRBJ1-4; 8 bases agree with TRBD1. Germline CDR1 and CDR2: SNHLY and FYNNEI. The V gene end was trimmed by 6 bases and the J gene end by 15 bases; junction bases not matched to a gene: 6. This CDR3 comprises 11 residues. The CDR3 DNA reads as TGTGCCAGCAGAGAGACAGGGGCAGTGTTTTTT. Its protein product is CASRETGAVFF.

This clonotype has at least ten counts. The gene calls are TRBV20-1 and TRBJ2-1; the D gene is possibly TRBD2 (5 bases). V was shortened by 3 bases and J by 4 bases, with 10 bases between the two germline ends. This CDR3 has 13 residues. The germline gives CDR1 DFQATT, CDR2 SNEGSKA (reference sequence). The CDR3 DNA reads as TGCAGTGCTAGTCGGACTGATTACAATGAGCAGTTCTTC. It specifies CSASRTDYNEQFF.

This clonotype showed up many times. The chain employs TRBV6-1 and TRBJ1-2; a weak D match, TRBD1 (5 bases). The CDR3 is made up of 12 amino acids. V was clipped by 4 bases and J by 8 bases, with 11 bases between them. Germline CDR1 MNHNS, CDR2 SASEGT. CDR3 DNA sequence: TGTGCCAGCAGTGCGCAGGGTGGAGGCTACACCTTC. Encoded protein: CASSAQGGGYTF.

This clonotype was counted many times. The V gene is TRBV5-1, the J gene TRBJ1-2; perhaps TRBD1 as D (5 bases). Between the trimmed V and J ends, which lost 0 bases and 0 bases, there was a span of 9 bases. Germline V CDR1 and CDR2: SGHRS, YFSETQ. The CDR3 contains 15 residues. The CDR3 spells CASSLAGGANYGYTF. CDR3 DNA sequence: TGCGCCAGCAGCTTGGCGGGGGGAGCTAACTATGGCTACACCTTC.